This T cell receptor (beta chain) was captured in a study of T cells in Graves' hyperthyroidism and ophthalmopathy. Across the whole study: Peripheral blood was drawn at first diagnosis, prior to all treatment.

Trimming pared 6 bases from V and 4 bases from J, leaving 28 bases between. The CDR3 is 18 residues long. CDR1 and CDR2 from the germline V gene are DFQATT and SNEGSKA (reference sequence). Across 18 months, stable Graves' hyperthyroidism was marked by no progression to ophthalmopathy. Around 9.9 ml of fresh peripheral blood supplied the PBMCs. Authors of the study amplified TCR beta CDR3 regions from RNA transcripts. Primed by the HTBI set, a first-round RT-PCR was run on the TCR CDR3. TCRdb re-derived calls from the multiplex PCR reads in MiXCR, one entry per CDR3 protein. The table lists a few hundred thousand distinct CDR3 sequences, around 25% of them singletons.

This rearrangement joins TRBV20-1 to TRBJ1-5; maybe TRBD1 (6 bases). This receptor was obtained from a man aged 45 to 65 with Graves' hyperthyroidism. The sample consisted of blood. CDR3 region: CSAPKFPGADVWNQPQHF. The CDR3 DNA reads as TGCAGTGCCCCAAAATTCCCGGGGGCGGATGTATGGAATCAGCCCCAGCATTTT.